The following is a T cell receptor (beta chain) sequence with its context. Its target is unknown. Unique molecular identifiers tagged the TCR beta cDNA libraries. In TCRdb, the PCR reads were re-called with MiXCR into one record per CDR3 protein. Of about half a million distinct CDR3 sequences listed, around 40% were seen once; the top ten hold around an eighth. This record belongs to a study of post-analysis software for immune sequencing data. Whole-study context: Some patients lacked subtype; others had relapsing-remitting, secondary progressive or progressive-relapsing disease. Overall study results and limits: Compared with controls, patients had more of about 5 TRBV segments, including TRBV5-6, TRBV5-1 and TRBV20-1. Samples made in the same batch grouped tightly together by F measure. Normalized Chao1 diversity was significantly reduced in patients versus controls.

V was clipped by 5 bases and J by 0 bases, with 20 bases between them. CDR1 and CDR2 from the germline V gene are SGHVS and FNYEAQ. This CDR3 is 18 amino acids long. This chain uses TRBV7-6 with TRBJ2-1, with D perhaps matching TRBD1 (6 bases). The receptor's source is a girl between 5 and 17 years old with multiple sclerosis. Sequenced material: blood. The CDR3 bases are TGTGCCAGCAGCCCTCAAGAGCCAGGGACATTCTCCTACAATGAGCAGTTCTTC. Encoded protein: CASSPQEPGTFSYNEQFF. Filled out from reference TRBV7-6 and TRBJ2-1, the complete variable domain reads GAGVSQSPRYKVTKRGQDVALRCDPISGHVSLYWYRQALGQGPEFLTYFNYEAQQDKSGLPNDRFSAERPEGSISTLTIQRTEQRDSAMYRCASSPQEPGTFSYNEQFFGPGTRLTVL.